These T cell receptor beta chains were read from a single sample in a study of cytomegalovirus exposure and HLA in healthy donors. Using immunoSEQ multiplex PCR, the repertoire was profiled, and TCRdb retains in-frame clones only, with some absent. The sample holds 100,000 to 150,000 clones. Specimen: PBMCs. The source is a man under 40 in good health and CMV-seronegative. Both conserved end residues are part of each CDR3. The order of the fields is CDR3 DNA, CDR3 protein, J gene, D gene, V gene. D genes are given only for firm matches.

CDR3nt: TGTGCCTGGAGTGTAGGAGGTCCGGGGACTGAAGCTTTCTTT
CDR3aa: CAWSVGGPGTEAFF
j_gene: TRBJ1-1
d_gene: -
v_gene: TRBV30

CDR3nt: TGTGCCTGGAGTCTATTTGGACAGGGGATGACCTACGAGCAGTACTTC
CDR3aa: CAWSLFGQGMTYEQYF
j_gene: TRBJ2-7
d_gene: TRBD1
v_gene: TRBV30

CDR3nt: TGTGCCAGTAGTATCCCGGACAGGATGAGCACTGAAGCTTTCTTT
CDR3aa: CASSIPDRMSTEAFF
j_gene: TRBJ1-1
d_gene: TRBD1
v_gene: TRBV19

CDR3nt: TGTGCCAGCAGCTTGGTAGAACAGAGTTACAATGAGCAGTTCTTC
CDR3aa: CASSLVEQSYNEQFF
j_gene: TRBJ2-1
d_gene: -
v_gene: TRBV5-6

CDR3nt: TGTGCCAGCAGTGAAGCGCCAGGGGAGGGCACTGAAGCTTTCTTT
CDR3aa: CASSEAPGEGTEAFF
j_gene: TRBJ1-1
d_gene: -
v_gene: TRBV6-1

CDR3nt: TGCGCCAGCAGCCTGCGTTTCAGGCGGGCTTCCTACAATGAGCAGTTCTTC
CDR3aa: CASSLRFRRASYNEQFF
j_gene: TRBJ2-1
d_gene: -
v_gene: TRBV4-1

CDR3nt: TGTGCCAGCATCGACAGGGGCTCTGGAAACACCATATATTTT
CDR3aa: CASIDRGSGNTIYF
j_gene: TRBJ1-3
d_gene: TRBD1
v_gene: TRBV28

CDR3nt: TGCAGCGTTGCGAATCCGGTAGGGGGAAACTATGGCTACACCTTC
CDR3aa: CSVANPVGGNYGYTF
j_gene: TRBJ1-2
d_gene: -
v_gene: TRBV29-1

CDR3nt: TGTGCCAGCAGTTTCGTAGGACAGCCTCCCCATCAGCCCCAGCATTTT
CDR3aa: CASSFVGQPPHQPQHF
j_gene: TRBJ1-5
d_gene: -
v_gene: TRBV28

CDR3nt: TGCGCCAGCAGCCAAGATCCGCGAGGCGGGGTTGAGCAGTTCTTC
CDR3aa: CASSQDPRGGVEQFF
j_gene: TRBJ2-1
d_gene: -
v_gene: TRBV4-1

CDR3nt: TGTGCCAGCAGCTTAGCCAGACTAGGGCAAGGGGGCATTGAGCAGTTCTTC
CDR3aa: CASSLARLGQGGIEQFF
j_gene: TRBJ2-1
d_gene: -
v_gene: TRBV7-9

CDR3nt: TGTGCCAGCAGACCCGACAGGACTGAAGCTTTCTTT
CDR3aa: CASRPDRTEAFF
j_gene: TRBJ1-1
d_gene: -
v_gene: TRBV28

CDR3nt: TGTGCCACCAGCAGCGGGCGGGTCACCACAGATACGCAGTATTTT
CDR3aa: CATSSGRVTTDTQYF
j_gene: TRBJ2-3
d_gene: -
v_gene: TRBV15

CDR3nt: TGTGCCAGTAGTATATGGACCGGGACTAACGACAATGAGCAGTTCTTC
CDR3aa: CASSIWTGTNDNEQFF
j_gene: TRBJ2-1
d_gene: TRBD2
v_gene: TRBV19

CDR3nt: TGTGCCAGCAGCTTGGTTGGTGATAGCTACGAGCAGTACTTC
CDR3aa: CASSLVGDSYEQYF
j_gene: TRBJ2-7
d_gene: -
v_gene: TRBV5-8

CDR3nt: TGTGCCAGCAGCTTGACGGAGACTAGCGGGATAGGGGAGACCCAGTACTTC
CDR3aa: CASSLTETSGIGETQYF
j_gene: TRBJ2-5
d_gene: TRBD2
v_gene: TRBV7-9

CDR3nt: TGTGCCAGCAGTTCCCTCACTAGCGCCGAGCAGTACTTC
CDR3aa: CASSSLTSAEQYF
j_gene: TRBJ2-7
d_gene: TRBD2
v_gene: TRBV6-5

CDR3nt: TGTGCCAGCAGCTTGGGACAGGGGGTTTATGGCTACACCTTC
CDR3aa: CASSLGQGVYGYTF
j_gene: TRBJ1-2
d_gene: TRBD1
v_gene: TRBV2

CDR3nt: TGTGCCTGGAAGGACAGTGGCGGGACTGAAGCTTTCTTT
CDR3aa: CAWKDSGGTEAFF
j_gene: TRBJ1-1
d_gene: -
v_gene: TRBV30

CDR3nt: TGCGCCAGCAGCTTGGGGACAGGGAACTACGAGCAGTACTTC
CDR3aa: CASSLGTGNYEQYF
j_gene: TRBJ2-7
d_gene: TRBD1
v_gene: TRBV5-1

CDR3nt: TGCGCCAGCAGCACCACTCCGGGACAGGGTACTTTTGCCTACGAGCAGTACTTC
CDR3aa: CASSTTPGQGTFAYEQYF
j_gene: TRBJ2-7
d_gene: TRBD1
v_gene: TRBV5-1

CDR3nt: TGTGCCAGCAGCAGAACTAGCGGGCGAGAGACCCAGTACTTC
CDR3aa: CASSRTSGRETQYF
j_gene: TRBJ2-5
d_gene: TRBD2
v_gene: TRBV9

CDR3nt: TGTGCCAGCAGTGCCGCCGGGGGGGGTGAAAAACTGTTTTTT
CDR3aa: CASSAAGGGEKLFF
j_gene: TRBJ1-4
d_gene: -
v_gene: TRBV25-1

CDR3nt: TGTGCCAGCAGTGGGACAGGGGGAGAAGCTTTCTTT
CDR3aa: CASSGTGGEAFF
j_gene: TRBJ1-1
d_gene: TRBD1
v_gene: TRBV7-3

CDR3nt: TGCGCCAGCAGCTTGGCGGGGGACGGATATCAGCCCCAGCATTTT
CDR3aa: CASSLAGDGYQPQHF
j_gene: TRBJ1-5
d_gene: -
v_gene: TRBV5-1

CDR3nt: TGTGCCAGCACCCTACGGGATGCTGGGGCCAACGTCCTGACTTTC
CDR3aa: CASTLRDAGANVLTF
j_gene: TRBJ2-6
d_gene: -
v_gene: TRBV5-8

CDR3nt: TGTGCCACCAGCAGAGATCCCCCTAGCGGGACCGGGGAGCTGTTTTTT
CDR3aa: CATSRDPPSGTGELFF
j_gene: TRBJ2-2
d_gene: TRBD2
v_gene: TRBV15

CDR3nt: TGTGCCAGCAGCGCAGGACAGGTCGTGAACACTGAAGCTTTCTTT
CDR3aa: CASSAGQVVNTEAFF
j_gene: TRBJ1-1
d_gene: TRBD1
v_gene: TRBV9